The 23 T cell receptor beta chains reported below all come from one sample, sequenced in a study of T cell repertoires in cytomegalovirus infection. Antigen specificity for these receptors is unknown. TCRdb analysed the reads with MiXCR anew, one entry per CDR3 protein. The sample yields under 150,000 distinct CDR3 sequences, over 25% seen once. This specimen consisted of CD8+ T cells from cultured PBMCs, obtained from culture after CMV antigen stimulation. The receptors derive from a human donor in good health (CMV status not recorded). Some clones in this sample may be carry-over from other donors' samples.

This clonotype has a handful of counts. The chain carries TRBV4-1 and TRBJ2-2; D remains unclear. The CDR3 runs to 16 residues. Trimming left V 0 bases short and J 6 bases short, with 14 bases between. Germline CDR1 MGHRA, CDR2 YSYEKL. The CDR3 loop reads CASSQDRPGFPGELFF. The CDR3, as DNA: TGCGCCAGCAGCCAAGATCGTCCGGGTTTCCCCGGGGAGCTGTTTTTT.

This clonotype was counted between two and nine times. The rearrangement links TRBV2 to TRBJ2-3; D possibly uses TRBD1 or TRBD2 (5 bases each). Germline V gene data show CDR1 as SNHLY and CDR2 as FYNNEI. CDR3 size: 12 residues. Trimming stripped 4 bases from V and 3 bases from J, with 5 bases between. The CDR3 protein is CASSGGTDTQYF. The CDR3 DNA reads TGTGCCAGCAGTGGGGGGACAGATACGCAGTATTTT. The whole variable domain, remainder taken from reference TRBV2 and TRBJ2-3, is EPEVTQTPSHQVTQMGQEVILRCVPISNHLYFYWYRQILGQKVEFLVSFYNNEISEKSEIFDDQFSVERPDGSNFTLKIRSTKLEDSAMYFCASSGGTDTQYFGPGTRLTVL.

The chain combines TRBV7-4 with TRBJ1-2; 8 bases map to TRBD1. The junction had 16 bases not matched to a gene; V was cut back by 4 bases and J by 6 bases. Germline assignment: CDR1 SGHVT and CDR2 SQSDAQ. The CDR3 consists of 17 residues. Here the CDR3 reads CASSSPSVRGRIDGYTF. The CDR3 bases are TGTGCCAGCAGCTCTCCTTCTGTCAGGGGGCGAATAGATGGCTACACCTTC.

A few counts support this clonotype. This chain links TRBV28 with TRBJ1-5, with 7 bases matching TRBD1. J lost 0 bases, V lost 6 bases, and 8 bases had no gene match. From germline, CDR1 is MDHEN and CDR2 SYDVKM. The CDR3 spans 16 residues. CDR3 sequence reads: CASSPWTGDSNQPQHF. The CDR3 DNA reads as TGTGCCAGCAGCCCGTGGACAGGTGATAGCAATCAGCCCCAGCATTTT.

This clonotype was counted a few times. This rearrangement joins TRBV10-3 to TRBJ2-3, with TRBD1 identical over 8 bases. V was clipped by 2 bases and J by 5 bases; unmatched bases: 15. There are 18 residues in the CDR3. Germline CDR1 reads ENHRY; CDR2 reads SYGVKD. The CDR3 nucleotides are TGTGCCATCAGTGAGCCGACTGAACTCAAGGACAGGGAAGATACGCAGTATTTT. This encodes CAISEPTELKDREDTQYF.

This clonotype was seen more than once but under ten times. The chain employs TRBV15 and TRBJ2-5; possibly TRBD2 for D (6 bases). The CDR3 is 14 residues long. Deletions cut 5 bases from V and 1 base from J, with 11 bases between. The V gene's germline CDR1 is LNHNV and CDR2 YYDKDF (reference sequence). CDR3 nucleotide sequence: TGTGCCACCAGCGCCCGACTAGTCCAAGAGACCCAGTACTTC. Translating it yields CATSARLVQETQYF.

This clonotype was detected only a few times. The rearrangement uses TRBV7-9 and TRBJ2-2; 7 positions agree with TRBD2. The J segment lost 0 bases and the V segment lost 5 bases, leaving 12 bases of the junction unmatched. The germline gives CDR1 SEHNR, CDR2 FQNEAQ (reference sequence). This CDR3 contains 18 residues. This CDR3 reads CASSGEAGENANTGELFF. The CDR3 DNA sequence: TGTGCCAGCAGCGGAGAGGCGGGGGAGAACGCGAACACCGGGGAGCTGTTTTTT.

The chain is built from TRBV23-1 and TRBJ2-4; D possibly corresponds to TRBD2 (5 bases). TRBV23-1 falls under the ORF class, with uncertain function. Deletions cut 0 bases from V and 0 bases from J, with 12 bases between. CDR3 length: 17 amino acids. DNA for the CDR3: TGCGCCAGCAGTCAATCGCGGAGGCGAGTAGCCAAAAACATTCAGTACTTC. It is translated as CASSQSRRRVAKNIQYF.

The table lists this clonotype with many counts. The CDR3 is CASSFISRTGQEQFF. The CDR3 DNA reads TGTGCCAGCAGCTTCATTTCTAGGACAGGGCAAGAGCAGTTCTTC. This chain joins TRBV5-6 and TRBJ2-1; the match to TRBD1 covers 8 bases. The CDR3 totals 15 residues. Germline values: CDR1 SGHDT, CDR2 YYEEEE. The ends lost 2 bases at V and 10 bases at J; junction bases unmatched: 11. Full variable domain (remainder filled in from reference TRBV5-6 and TRBJ2-1): DAGVTQSPTHLIKTRGQQVTLRCSPKSGHDTVSWYQQALGQGPQFIFQYYEEEERQRGNFPDRFSGHQFPNYSSELNVNALLLGDSALYLCASSFISRTGQEQFFGPGTRLTVL.

The table lists this clonotype with a few counts. The rearrangement links TRBV7-2 to TRBJ2-1, with D possibly matching TRBD1 (6 bases). The CDR3 is 18 residues long. With 1 base removed from V and 2 bases from J, the gap between germline ends came to 18 bases. Germline V gives CDR1 SGHTA, CDR2 FQGNSA. The CDR3 spells CASSLVSSFRTAYNEQFF. The CDR3 bases are TGTGCCAGCAGCTTAGTGTCTAGTTTTCGGACAGCCTACAATGAGCAGTTCTTC.

The chain carries TRBV24-1 and TRBJ2-1, with D possibly matching TRBD2 (6 bases). The CDR3 spans 18 residues. V was shortened by 4 bases and J by 1 base, with 19 bases between the two germline ends. CDR1 KGHDR and CDR2 SFDVKD come from the germline V gene. The CDR3 nucleotides read TGTGCCACCAGTGACCCTGAAATTCCAGGGAGGTCCTACAATGAGCAGTTCTTC. This gives the protein CATSDPEIPGRSYNEQFF.

The chain recombines TRBV20-1 with TRBJ1-1; 7 nucleotides align to TRBD1. After removal of 0 bases from V and 7 bases from J, the junction contained 11 bases not matched to a gene. Germline-derived CDR1 and CDR2 are DFQATT and SNEGSKA (reference sequence). CDR3 length: 15 amino acids. CDR3 coding DNA: TGCAGTGCTAGAGATCCCCAGGGGGGATTGGGTGAAGCTTTCTTT. Translated: CSARDPQGGLGEAFF.

V gene TRBV11-1 combines with J gene TRBJ2-2, with D possibly called TRBD1 or TRBD2 (5 bases each). The germline V gene encodes CDR1 SGHAT and CDR2 FQDESV (reference sequence). Trimming left V 5 bases short and J 0 bases short, with 16 bases between. This CDR3 is 17 amino acids long. CDR3 sequence (DNA): TGTGCCAGCAGCAACCCCTTTCGGGGCTCGAACACCGGGGAGCTGTTTTTT. Its translation is CASSNPFRGSNTGELFF.

This clonotype has ten or more counts. The chain links TRBV7-2 to TRBJ2-7; possibly TRBD1 or TRBD2 for D (6 bases each). Germline CDR1 SGHTA, CDR2 FQGNSA. V was shortened by 1 base and J by 3 bases, with 13 bases between the two germline ends. The CDR3 runs 15 residues. CDR3 residues: CASSLVSGGVYEQYF. Here the CDR3 DNA reads TGTGCCAGCAGCTTAGTCTCCGGGGGCGTCTACGAGCAGTACTTC.

This clonotype was seen only a few times. This chain connects TRBV5-1 to TRBJ2-3; weak D call: TRBD2 (7 bases). V lost 4 bases to trimming and J lost 7 bases, with 19 bases between them. Germline-derived CDR1 and CDR2 are SGHRS and YFSETQ. The length of the CDR3 is 15 residues. In DNA form, the CDR3 reads TGCGCCAGCAGCCCCTCGGGGGGCCCGGTTCATACGCAGTATTTT. Protein sequence: CASSPSGGPVHTQYF.

The chain employs TRBV6-2 or TRBV6-3 and TRBJ2-7; D gene uncertain. The CDR3 is made up of 11 amino acids. Per the germline V gene, CDR1 is MNHEY and CDR2 is SVGEGT. Trimming removed 8 bases at V and 5 bases at J, with 10 bases between. The CDR3 here is CASVDRDEQYF. DNA of the CDR3: TGTGCCAGCGTCGACCGGGACGAGCAGTACTTC.

The chain is built from TRBV7-9 and TRBJ2-5, with TRBD2 matching 9 bases. CDR1 SEHNR and CDR2 FQNEAQ come from the germline V gene (reference sequence). V lost 7 bases and J lost 6; bases outside the gene matches: 12. The CDR3 length is 15 residues. CDR3 DNA: TGTGCCAGCACCCCAGTGAGCGGGGGGTGGAAGACCCAGTACTTC. Translated, it gives CASTPVSGGWKTQYF.

This clonotype was counted between two and nine times. The chain uses TRBV6-6 and TRBJ1-1; D may be TRBD1 (6 bases). CDR3 length: 14 residues. The germline CDR1 and CDR2 sequences are MNHNY and SVGAGI (reference sequence). Deletions cut 5 bases from V and 0 bases from J, with 10 bases between. CDR3 sequence: CASSPWTVNTEAFF. In DNA form, the CDR3 reads TGTGCCAGCAGTCCTTGGACAGTGAACACTGAAGCTTTCTTT.

This clonotype was counted only a few times. The gene calls are TRBV7-8 and TRBJ2-7, with D unclear. This CDR3 has 13 residues. V gave up 2 bases and J gave up 4 bases, with 9 bases separating them. Germline assignment: CDR1 SGHVS and CDR2 FQNEAQ. The CDR3 DNA reads TGTGCCAGCAGCTTACAGACAATGTACGAGCAGTACTTC. It translates to CASSLQTMYEQYF.

The chain uses TRBV4-1 and TRBJ1-1; a possible D gene is TRBD1 (5 bases). V was shortened by 1 base and J by 6 bases, with 9 bases between the two germline ends. This CDR3 has 13 residues. CDR1 is MGHRA, CDR2 YSYEKL, per germline. CDR3 sequence: CASSQVGVPEAFF. Written as DNA, the CDR3 is TGCGCCAGCAGCCAAGTAGGGGTACCTGAAGCTTTCTTT.

The J gene is TRBJ2-5, the V gene TRBV11-2; 9 positions match TRBD2. CDR1 and CDR2 from the germline V gene are SGHAT and FQNNGV. The CDR3 runs 16 residues. Unmatched junction bases numbered 11, after V lost 7 bases and J lost 2 bases. This chain's CDR3 is CASNWANSGGQETQYF. The CDR3 region has the DNA TGTGCCAGCAACTGGGCGAACAGCGGGGGGCAAGAGACCCAGTACTTC.

This clonotype occurred a few times. V usage is TRBV7-9 and J usage is TRBJ2-5; D uncertain. Trimming cost V 4 bases and J 3 bases, with 9 bases left between them. The germline V gene has CDR1 SEHNR and CDR2 FQNEAQ (reference sequence). The CDR3 is 13 residues long. The CDR3 bases are TGTGCCAGCAGCTCGACCCCGGAAGAGACCCAGTACTTC. Its translation: CASSSTPEETQYF.

The chain is built from TRBV7-9 and TRBJ2-1; perhaps D is TRBD1 or TRBD2 (6 bases each). The CDR3 runs 16 residues. Germline V gene data show CDR1 as SEHNR and CDR2 as FQNEAQ (reference sequence). V lost 5 bases and J lost 3, with 17 bases in between. The CDR3: CASSPARGASYNEQFF. The DNA for the CDR3 is TGTGCCAGCAGCCCCGCGAGGGGGGCCAGCTACAATGAGCAGTTCTTC.